One TCR beta chain is described in this entry. As yet, its antigen is unknown. This CDR3 has 12 amino acids. Trimming removed 6 bases at V and 3 bases at J, with 9 bases between. The germline V gene encodes CDR1 MNHNY and CDR2 SVGAGI (reference sequence). The record originates from a study of OX40 agonist ivuxolimab in advanced cancers. Sequencing was performed with immunoSEQ multiplex PCR; in TCRdb, only in-frame clones are kept and a portion is missing. The table shows approximately 45,000 clones, with just under 95% occurring only once. Blood specimens came from baseline, cycle 4 day 1, and cycle 7 day 1. Study findings and constraints: At 0.1 to 3.0 mg/kg and by week 6, CD4+ and CD8+ T cells in the blood had expanded clonally.

Sequenced material: CD4+ or CD8+ T cells sorted from blood, taken in a trial of the OX40 agonist ivuxolimab. This chain uses TRBV6-6 with TRBJ2-7; D uncertain. The source is an adult with an advanced solid tumor such as melanoma, head and neck, liver or kidney cancer. CDR3 region: CASSPSSYEQYF. The CDR3 DNA follows: TGTGCCAGCAGCCCCAGCAGCTACGAGCAGTACTTC.